This T cell receptor beta chain was identified in a study of T-cell reconstitution after alpha-beta-depleted transplantation in children. This clonotype was picked up many times. The CDR3 contains 18 residues. The germline gives CDR1 SGDLS, CDR2 YYNGEE. Trimming took off 2 bases at V and 5 bases at J, with 22 bases between the two ends. A TCRbeta library incorporating unique molecular identifiers was prepared. TCRdb re-called the PCR reads through MiXCR, storing one row per CDR3 protein. The sample consists of 330,000 or so distinct CDR3 sequences, 10% of them appearing once. The chain employs TRBV9 and TRBJ2-2; tentative D call: TRBD2 (6 bases). The TCR was taken from a human donor who donated a stem cell graft to a child with acute lymphoblastic leukemia. This sample comprised PBMCs from the stem cell graft donor, obtained from the stem cell graft. The CDR3 protein is CASSVGDQGGRGTGELFF. DNA for the CDR3: TGTGCCAGCAGCGTGGGGGATCAGGGAGGACGGGGTACCGGGGAGCTGTTTTTT.